This T cell receptor beta chain was profiled in a study of early T cells in non-severe SARS-CoV-2 infection. Study as a whole: Sequencing of bulk RNA from unsorted whole blood was done, without chain pairing.

This clonotype was counted many times. Its antigen remains unknown. In the library, individual cDNA molecules carried attached unique molecular identifiers. One entry per CDR3 protein, called by TCRdb with MiXCR from the 5' RACE reads. The table has 46,000 or so distinct CDR3 sequences, almost 7.5% seen once; the top ten hold more than 7.5%. V was trimmed by 1 base and J by 0 bases, leaving 21 bases between them. The CDR3 sequence is 19 residues long. Looked up from germline, CDR1 is LGHNT and CDR2 is FRNRAP. Study-level findings and limits: The VDJdb matching leaned toward anti-spike CD8 responses and overlooked private and CD4 specificities.

Sequenced input: whole blood. The TCR sequence derives from an adult who was a healthcare worker with PCR-confirmed SARS-CoV-2 infection or an uninfected control (not recorded which). The V and J genes are TRBV12-5 and TRBJ1-1; D gene ambiguous. CDR3 in amino acids: CASGLGWQPRTHMNTEAFF. The CDR3 bases are TGTGCTAGTGGTTTGGGCTGGCAACCCAGAACGCACATGAACACTGAAGCTTTCTTT.